This entry features one T cell receptor (beta chain) sequence. The count of this clone is one. Its antigen remains undetermined. No base quality information exists; no much larger clone differs at one position. This sample is part of a study of T cell responses to AZD1222 COVID-19 vaccine (dated by TCRdb to the early 2020s). At the level of the whole study: A total of 230 to 250 trial participants underwent TCR sequencing, of whom some 210 received two doses of AZD1222 and about 25 received two doses of the MenACWY control vaccine. Trial participants were enrolled by age into subgroups of 18-55, 56-69 and 70-plus years, and approximately 150, 30 and 60 TCR-sequenced participants, respectively, were included in these subgroups.

The time point label, read with the paper, signifies: about 28 days (+/-7) after the second vaccine dose. AZD1222 recipients given second doses at about 4 weeks or at about 12 weeks were pooled, since spike-specific TCR depth and breadth were not found to differ between the two schedules. Vaccinee samples came from UK trials COV001 and COV002, including a single-blind randomized controlled phase 2/3 trial of AZD1222 (ChAdOx1 nCoV-19) in healthy adults. Trial participant PBMC samples were collected at day 0 and day 28 after the second dose for TCRbeta chain sequencing. What the work shows at the level of the full study, not this receptor alone: After two AZD1222 doses, spike-specific TCR breadth and depth were significantly higher than at day 0 and than in MenACWY recipients. The whole spike protein was spanned by vaccine-associated CD4 TCRs, and dominant responses were seen in regions 160-218 and 743-854. Epitopes outside the regions mutated in the B.1.351 and B.1.1.7 variants were reportedly recognized by nearly half of the unique spike-specific TCRs. Most participants were white British and females outnumbered males, and the authors suggested that clonal diversity may have been underestimated. No day 14 peak-response samples were available, so repertoires were characterized only after the peak T cell response. Conclusions about previously exposed vaccinees were limited because only a handful of AZD1222 recipients were SARS-CoV-2 seropositive at baseline. The 56-69-year group was small, and its depth increase did not reach significance, likely because of low power.

The germline V gene yields SGHTA for CDR1 and FQGNSA for CDR2. V is reduced by 1 base and J by 2 bases, leaving a spacing of 6 bases between them. The CDR3 runs 15 amino acids, cysteine and phenylalanine included. The kept DNA is CDR3 alone, 45 bases in frame from the first base. The CDR3 regions of human TCRbeta chains were analyzed by immunosequencing. Processing in the source paper ran as follows. TCRs in the repertoires were compared against a reference library of SARS-CoV-2-specific TCRs that had been generated with the MIRA antigen-specificity platform. Breadth was defined as the fraction of unique TCRs that were SARS-CoV-2-associated, and depth was defined as the fraction of total T cells that were SARS-CoV-2-associated. Using the MIRA data, each spike-specific TCR was assigned both to the spike region to which the TCR was reactive and to a CD4 or CD8 class. Log10-transformed breadth and depth values were compared by one-way ANOVA with Sidak's multiple comparisons tests. TCRdb re-hosts the immuneACCESS table, in-frame sequences only. Its copies lack some clones; in the studies checked, an unresolved V gene accounts for under half of them, and the cause for the rest is not known. V and J calls and clone size are copied from that table; D and trimming were computed from the DNA. The table for this sample lists 150,000 to 200,000 clones; about 90% of them were counted only once. The ten largest clones capture approximately 6.2% of the sample.

The sample was peripheral blood, taken 28 days after the second AZD1222 dose. This chain joins TRBV7-2 to TRBJ2-6, with the D gene uncertain. This sequence originates from an adult who received the AZD1222 COVID-19 vaccine. The CDR3 sequence is CASSLVGTGANVLTF. The DNA sequence is as follows: TGTGCCAGCAGCTTAGTAGGGACTGGGGCCAACGTCCTGACTTTC.